The present TCR beta chain was sequenced within a study of Ad26.COV2.S vaccination and SARS-CoV-2 variants. As to treatment: some 20 received Ad26.COV2.S at low or high dose, single or two shots; 5 received placebo; per-sample allocation not given. Sampling took place 63 days after the first vaccine or placebo injection. With regard to this clone: Its antigen is currently unknown.

The study's findings and limits: Similar non-spike TCR breadth was observed in recipients of vaccine and of placebo.

Measured with immunoSEQ multiplex PCR; TCRdb has only the in-frame clones, and not every one. Here the sample spans hundreds of thousands of clones, approximately 81% being singletons. From germline, CDR1 is LGHDT and CDR2 YNNKEL (reference sequence). Losses at the gene ends were 0 bases for V and 5 bases for J; bases not matched to a gene: 11. The CDR3 has 17 amino acids. The source of this sequence is a person aged 18-60 years who received the Ad26.COV2.S COVID-19 vaccine or a placebo. This sample comprised peripheral blood, obtained in a trial of Ad26.COV2.S vaccine versus placebo. V gene TRBV3-1 (or the pseudogene TRBV3-2) combines with J gene TRBJ1-1, with 8 bases matching TRBD1. Here the CDR3 DNA reads TGTGCCAGCAGCCAAGATCGCGCAGGGGGCGCGGGAACTGAAGCTTTCTTT. This sequence encodes CASSQDRAGGAGTEAFF.